These 19 T cell receptor beta chains originate from one sample sequenced in a study of blood T cell repertoires in COVID-19. This table comes from immunoSEQ multiplex PCR, and its TCRdb copy is limited to in-frame clones, with some not included. The data hold 250,000 to 300,000 clones, with 86% observed a single time. What was sequenced was PBMCs or T cells enriched from blood (not recorded which). These receptors were obtained from a man younger than 35 who had recovered from COVID-19.

The V and J genes are TRBV19 and TRBJ1-2, with 9 bases that match TRBD1. This CDR3 has 11 residues. V lost 9 bases and J lost 9; bases outside the gene matches: 5. The germline V gene has CDR1 LNHDA and CDR2 SQIVND (reference sequence). The DNA for the CDR3 is TGTGCCAGCTCGGGGACAGGGAGCTACACCTTC. This sequence encodes CASSGTGSYTF. Combining the CDR3 with reference TRBV19 and TRBJ1-2 gives the whole variable domain DGGITQSPKYLFRKEGQNVTLSCEQNLNHDAMYWYRQDPGQGLRLIYYSQIVNDFQKGDIAEGYSVSREKKESFPLTVTSAQKNPTAFYLCASSGTGSYTFGSGTRLTVV.

V gene TRBV2 combines with J gene TRBJ2-7; 11 bases agree with TRBD1. V shed 6 bases and J 3 bases; nucleotides not matched to a gene: 7. Germline V gene lookup returns CDR1 SNHLY and CDR2 FYNNEI. This CDR3 is 15 amino acids long. CDR3 in DNA: TGTGCCAGCAGAACAAGGACAGGGGGCATCTACGAGCAGTACTTC. Its translation: CASRTRTGGIYEQYF.

The rearrangement joins TRBV3-1 (or the pseudogene TRBV3-2) to TRBJ1-2; D is possibly TRBD1 (5 bases). This CDR3 comprises 14 residues. Germline CDR1 is LGHDT and CDR2 is YNNKEL (reference sequence). V was cut by 1 base and J by 7 bases, with 13 bases left in between. The CDR3 is CASSQGMSGPGYTF. CDR3 sequence (DNA): TGTGCCAGCAGCCAAGGAATGTCAGGGCCTGGCTACACCTTC.

The chain is built from TRBV2 and TRBJ2-7; maybe TRBD2 (5 bases). Germline V gene lookup returns CDR1 SNHLY and CDR2 FYNNEI. Trimming took 6 bases from V and 1 from J, leaving 13 bases between them. The CDR3 is 14 residues long. The chain's CDR3 is CASSEQGLSYEQYF. The CDR3 DNA reads as TGTGCCAGCAGCGAGCAAGGACTTTCCTACGAGCAGTACTTC.

The CDR3 nucleotides are TGTGCCAGCAGTGAGACTAGCGGAGGGGGAACCGGGGAGCTGTTTTTT. It specifies CASSETSGGGTGELFF. The chain carries TRBV6-1 and TRBJ2-2; 9 bases map to TRBD2. Germline CDR1 MNHNS, CDR2 SASEGT. The CDR3 runs 16 residues. V trimming: 3 bases; J trimming: 5 bases; junction bases outside the gene matches: 7.

This clone was seen at least ten times. The chain employs TRBV30 and TRBJ2-1; the match to TRBD2 covers 11 bases. This CDR3 spans 14 amino acids. Germline loops: CDR1 GTSNPN, CDR2 SVGIG (reference sequence). V dropped 3 bases and J dropped 7; count of bases not matched to a gene: 5. CDR3 protein: CAWRGLAGGNEQFF. CDR3 nucleotide sequence: TGTGCCTGGAGAGGGCTAGCGGGAGGAAATGAGCAGTTCTTC.

V and J are TRBV7-2 and TRBJ2-1, with D possibly TRBD1 on 5 matching bases. Germline V gene sequence: CDR1 SGHTA, CDR2 FQGNSA. V was pared by 6 bases and J by 7 bases, with 19 bases between. This CDR3 spans 15 amino acids. The CDR3 region is CASRLLGPLTNEQFF. The CDR3 coding sequence is TGTGCCAGCAGGCTGCTGGGGCCCCTGACGAATGAGCAGTTCTTC.

The chain carries TRBV28 and TRBJ1-5; TRBD1 aligns across 9 bases. From germline, CDR1 is MDHEN and CDR2 SYDVKM. The CDR3 spans 19 residues. J gave up 0 bases and V 4 bases, and 13 bases lay outside the gene matches. CDR3 sequence: CASSSYPNRGPYSNQPQHF. Here the CDR3 DNA reads TGTGCCAGCAGTTCCTACCCCAACAGGGGGCCTTATAGCAATCAGCCCCAGCATTTT.

The chain recombines TRBV21-1 with TRBJ1-2. TRBV21-1 is tagged as a pseudogene. The CDR3 extends over 12 amino acids. CDR3 in DNA: TGTGCCAGCAGGTCCCCGGGGAATGGCTACACCTTC. Amino acids: CASRSPGNGYTF.

This chain links TRBV27 with TRBJ1-3; D is unresolved. CDR1 is MNHEY and CDR2 is SMNVEV in the germline V gene (reference sequence). This CDR3 region has 13 residues. The ends were cut back, 7 bases at V and 4 bases at J, with 11 bases in the middle. The CDR3 here is CASTHGPGNTIYF. In DNA, the CDR3 is TGTGCCAGCACTCATGGGCCCGGAAACACCATATATTTT.

In DNA form, the CDR3 reads TGTGCCAGCAGCTCCGACGGGGATGGCTACACCTTC. Amino acid sequence: CASSSDGDGYTF. J is TRBJ1-2 and V is TRBV7-9; D gene ambiguous. Germline V gene data show CDR1 as SEHNR and CDR2 as FQNEAQ (reference sequence). CDR3 size: 12 residues. V was clipped by 4 bases and J by 6 bases, with 9 bases between them.

This clone showed up just once. This rearrangement joins TRBV27 to TRBJ2-5, with 7 nucleotides matching TRBD2. The CDR3 spans 16 residues. Per germline, CDR1 MNHEY and CDR2 SMNVEV (reference sequence). V was clipped by 2 bases and J by 5 bases; unmatched bases: 11. CDR3 region: CASSLGWAGVVETQYF. As DNA, the CDR3 is TGTGCCAGCAGTTTAGGGTGGGCGGGGGTTGTGGAGACCCAGTACTTC.

The V and J genes are TRBV6-5 and TRBJ2-3; D call uncertain. The CDR3 sequence is 13 residues long. The germline gives CDR1 MNHEY, CDR2 SVGAGI. The V end was cut by 6 bases, the J end by 0 bases, with 7 bases between. The CDR3 bases are TGTGCCAGCAGGGGCTCGAGCACAGATACGCAGTATTTT. This translates into CASRGSSTDTQYF.

This clone was seen a few times. V gene TRBV2 combines with J gene TRBJ1-2; possible D gene TRBD1, 5 bases. V dropped 2 bases and J dropped 8 bases, with 9 bases sitting between them. The CDR3 totals 12 residues. From germline, CDR1 is SNHLY and CDR2 FYNNEI. The CDR3 region has the DNA TGTGCCAGCAGTGAAACGGGGGTCGGCTACACCTTC. Translation gives CASSETGVGYTF.

The chain has TRBV19 and TRBJ2-1; TRBD2 matches 9 bases. Trimming cost V 3 bases and J 10 bases; bases outside gene matches: 7. This CDR3 is 14 amino acids long. CDR1 is LNHDA, CDR2 SQIVND, per germline (reference sequence). Here the CDR3 DNA reads TGTGCCAGTAGTATGGCGGGGGGGCCACCCGAGCAGTTCTTC. It is translated as CASSMAGGPPEQFF.

The J gene is TRBJ1-3, the V gene TRBV5-6; D unclear. Germline loops: CDR1 SGHDT, CDR2 YYEEEE. Between the trimmed V and J ends, which lost 1 base and 0 bases, there was a span of 5 bases. The CDR3 loop spans 14 amino acids. In DNA form, the CDR3 reads TGTGCCAGCAGCTTGACAGCCTCTGGAAACACCATATATTTT. Translating gives CASSLTASGNTIYF.

This chain uses TRBV12-5 with TRBJ2-2, with 8 bases aligning to TRBD2. The germline V gene has CDR1 LGHNT and CDR2 FRNRAP. The length of the CDR3 is 16 residues. Trimming took 0 bases from V and 5 from J; bases not matched to a gene: 5. CDR3 sequence (DNA): TGTGCTAGTGGTTTGGTACTGCCTAGCGGGACCGGGGAGCTGTTTTTT. Translation: CASGLVLPSGTGELFF.

V usage is TRBV7-3 and J usage is TRBJ2-1, with a possible D match to TRBD2 (5 bases). The V end lost 2 bases, the J end lost 1 base, and 9 bases lay between the germline ends. Germline CDR1 SGHTA, CDR2 FQGTGA. The CDR3 runs to 15 residues. CDR3 region: CASSLESGSYNEQFF. The CDR3 DNA sequence: TGTGCCAGCAGCTTAGAATCGGGATCCTACAATGAGCAGTTCTTC.

The chain employs TRBV19 and TRBJ1-2; 7 nucleotides agree with TRBD1. V dropped 7 bases and J dropped 2; count of bases not matched to a gene: 4. CDR3 size: 13 residues. Germline V gene sequence: CDR1 LNHDA, CDR2 SQIVND (reference sequence). Written as DNA, the CDR3 is TGTGCCAGTACCCAGACAGGGAACTATGGCTACACCTTC. Translating gives CASTQTGNYGYTF.